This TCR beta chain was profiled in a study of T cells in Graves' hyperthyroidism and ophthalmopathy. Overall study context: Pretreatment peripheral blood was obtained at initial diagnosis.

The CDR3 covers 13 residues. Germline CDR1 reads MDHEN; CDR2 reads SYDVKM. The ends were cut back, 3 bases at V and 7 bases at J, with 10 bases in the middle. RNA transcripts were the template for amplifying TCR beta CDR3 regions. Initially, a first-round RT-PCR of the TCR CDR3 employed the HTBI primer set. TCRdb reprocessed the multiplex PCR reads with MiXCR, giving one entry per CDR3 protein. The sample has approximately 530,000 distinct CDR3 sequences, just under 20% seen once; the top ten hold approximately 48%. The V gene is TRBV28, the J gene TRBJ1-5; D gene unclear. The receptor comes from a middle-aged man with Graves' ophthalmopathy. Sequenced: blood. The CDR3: CASSFGSRQPQHF. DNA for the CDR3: TGTGCCAGCAGTTTTGGGTCCCGACAGCCCCAGCATTTT.